The present entry profiles one T cell receptor beta chain with its context. The antigen remains unidentified. CDR1 is SGHDT and CDR2 is YYEEEE in the germline V gene. This CDR3 spans 13 amino acids. Trimming removed 4 bases at V and 3 bases at J, with 11 bases between. Assay used: immunoSEQ multiplex PCR; TCRdb lists only in-frame clones, some missing. Seen here are roughly 84,000 clones, 70% to 90% observed once, and the top ten hold roughly 20%. The source of the sample is a study of T cells in localized non-small cell lung cancer. Study-wide results and limits: An association was observed between higher blood T cell density and longer overall survival. The study detected a median roughly 50 of the top 100 tumor clones in adjacent lung. The study found T cell clonality highest in uninvolved adjacent lung, above tumor. Heterogeneity remains possible, as sequencing covered one tumor region only.

The specimen comprised peripheral blood, sampled before any cancer treatment. This sequence joins TRBV5-6 and TRBJ2-7; a possible D gene is TRBD1 (6 bases). This receptor was obtained from a woman aged 35-75 years with stage I squamous cell lung carcinoma. Written as DNA, the CDR3 is TGTGCCAGCAGCGTGGGACATTTCTACGAGCAGTACTTC. As protein: CASSVGHFYEQYF.